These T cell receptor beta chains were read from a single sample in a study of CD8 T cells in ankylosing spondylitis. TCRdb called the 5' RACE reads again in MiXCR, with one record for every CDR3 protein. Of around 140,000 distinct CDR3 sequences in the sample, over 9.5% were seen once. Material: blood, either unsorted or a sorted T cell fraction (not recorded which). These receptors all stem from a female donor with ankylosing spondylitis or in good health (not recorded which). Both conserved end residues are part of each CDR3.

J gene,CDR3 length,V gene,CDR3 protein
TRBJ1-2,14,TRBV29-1,CSVEGRTWDYGYTF
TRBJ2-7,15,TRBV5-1,CASSLGPGGPYEQYF
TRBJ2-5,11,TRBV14,CASSEFETQYF
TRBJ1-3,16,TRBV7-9,CASSNRDPRGRNTIYF
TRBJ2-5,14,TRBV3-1,CASRPGTTQETQYF
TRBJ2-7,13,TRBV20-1,CSARHDRGDEQYF
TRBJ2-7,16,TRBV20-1,CSAPRGGGLSSYEQYF
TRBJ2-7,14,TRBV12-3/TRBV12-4,CASSLSGLHHEQYF
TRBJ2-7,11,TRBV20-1,CSAKGQNEQYF
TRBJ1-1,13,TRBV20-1,CSARGAGTFVAFF
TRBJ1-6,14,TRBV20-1,CSAREQGANSPLHF
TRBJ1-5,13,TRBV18,CASSQGMDQPQHF
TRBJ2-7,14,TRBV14,CASPLGGNCYEQYF
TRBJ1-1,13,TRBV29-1,CSVTGQESTEAFF
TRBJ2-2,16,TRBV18,CASSRDQGFVIEELFF
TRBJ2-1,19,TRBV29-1,CSVEPRTSGITRLYNEQFF
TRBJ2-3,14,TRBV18,CASSPARSTDTQYF
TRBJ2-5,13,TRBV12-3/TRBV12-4,CASSPSQWETQYF
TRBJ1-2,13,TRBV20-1,CSAGRPGTGDYTF
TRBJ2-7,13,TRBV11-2,CASSFGQSYEQYF
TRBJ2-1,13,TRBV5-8,CASSFAGYGEQFF
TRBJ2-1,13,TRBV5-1,CASSLASGPEQFF
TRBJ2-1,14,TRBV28,CASRTRQGRNEQFF
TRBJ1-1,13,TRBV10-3,CAISGAVNTEAFF
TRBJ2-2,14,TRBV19,CASSPRTRTGELFF
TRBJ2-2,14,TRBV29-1,CSVDGGTNTGELFF
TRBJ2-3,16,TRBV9,CASSPRMQGSTDTQYF
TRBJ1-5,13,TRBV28,CASSYRVVQPQHF
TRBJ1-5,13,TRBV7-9,CASSPREGQPQHF
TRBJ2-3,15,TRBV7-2,CASSPRRSSTDTQYF
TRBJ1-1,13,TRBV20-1,CSASYGTNTEAFF
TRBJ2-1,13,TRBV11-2,CASSVGTNNEQFF
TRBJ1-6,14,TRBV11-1,CASSLTGQNSPLHF
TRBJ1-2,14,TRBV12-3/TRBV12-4,CASSTPRGPHGYTF
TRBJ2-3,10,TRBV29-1,CSVGGDTQYF
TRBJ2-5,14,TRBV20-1,CSARVGGALETQYF
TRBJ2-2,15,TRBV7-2,CASSSSRVGSGELFF
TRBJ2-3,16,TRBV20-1,CSARDKGLGLWGTQYF
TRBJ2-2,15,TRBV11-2,CASHQPGLWTGELFF
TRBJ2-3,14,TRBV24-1,CATSGAGLADTQYF
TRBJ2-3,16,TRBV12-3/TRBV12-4,CASRTRPGISTDTQYF